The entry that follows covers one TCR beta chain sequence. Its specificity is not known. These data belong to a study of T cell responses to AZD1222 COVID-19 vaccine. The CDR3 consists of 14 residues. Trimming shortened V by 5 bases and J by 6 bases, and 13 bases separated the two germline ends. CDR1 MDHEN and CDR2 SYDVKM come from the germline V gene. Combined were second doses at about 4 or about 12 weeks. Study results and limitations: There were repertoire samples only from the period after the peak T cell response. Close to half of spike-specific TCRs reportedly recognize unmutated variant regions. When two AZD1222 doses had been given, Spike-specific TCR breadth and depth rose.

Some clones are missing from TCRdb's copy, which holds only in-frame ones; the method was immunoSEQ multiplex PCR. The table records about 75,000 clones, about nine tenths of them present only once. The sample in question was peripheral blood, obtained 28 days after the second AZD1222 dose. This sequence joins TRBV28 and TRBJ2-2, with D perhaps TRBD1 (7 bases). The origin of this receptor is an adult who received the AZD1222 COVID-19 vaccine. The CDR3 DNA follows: TGTGCCAGCAGTCCGACAGGGACTGCCGGGGAGCTGTTTTTT. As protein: CASSPTGTAGELFF.